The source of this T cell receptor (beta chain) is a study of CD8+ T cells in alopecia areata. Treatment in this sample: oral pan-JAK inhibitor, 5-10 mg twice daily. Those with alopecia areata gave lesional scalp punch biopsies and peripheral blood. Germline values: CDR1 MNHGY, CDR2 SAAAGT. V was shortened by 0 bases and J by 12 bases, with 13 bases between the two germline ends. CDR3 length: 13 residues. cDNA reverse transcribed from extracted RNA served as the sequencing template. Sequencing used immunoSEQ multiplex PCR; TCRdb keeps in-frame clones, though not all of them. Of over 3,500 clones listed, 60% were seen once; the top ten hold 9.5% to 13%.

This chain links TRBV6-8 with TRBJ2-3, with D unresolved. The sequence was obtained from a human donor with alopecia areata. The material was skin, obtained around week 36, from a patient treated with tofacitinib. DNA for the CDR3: TGTGCCAGCAGTTACTCTCTGATCGACTTCCAGTATTTT. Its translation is CASSYSLIDFQYF.